Below are 21 T cell receptor beta chains sequenced from a single sample in a study of shared clonotypes between healthy human individuals. Clones were sequenced by immunoSEQ multiplex PCR, and TCRdb holds only the in-frame ones, with some missing. Among approximately 590,000 clones listed, 95% were seen once. CD45RO-negative, CCR7-selected cells formed the naive CD8 fraction, which excluded terminally differentiated effector memory CD45RA+ cells. Sequenced sample: naive CD8+ T cells sorted from blood. All receptors derive from a woman aged 30 to 39 in good health.

The V call is TRBV7-9, the J call TRBJ2-1, with 12 bases aligning to TRBD2. The V gene's germline CDR1 is SEHNR and CDR2 FQNEAQ (reference sequence). The CDR3 has 15 amino acids. Germline trimming cut 6 bases from V and 4 bases from J; bases unmatched to any gene: 4. Written as DNA, the CDR3 is TGTGCCAGCAGACCGACTAGCGGGAGTTACAATGAGCAGTTCTTC. As protein: CASRPTSGSYNEQFF.

V usage is TRBV19 and J usage is TRBJ2-5; 11 nucleotides match TRBD1. V lost 3 bases, J lost 4 bases, and 4 bases stayed unmatched. Germline CDR1 reads LNHDA; CDR2 reads SQIVND (reference sequence). This CDR3 region has 15 residues. The chain's CDR3 is CASSMGQGVRETQYF. The CDR3 DNA reads as TGTGCCAGTAGTATGGGACAGGGGGTTAGAGAGACCCAGTACTTC.

The J gene is TRBJ1-5, the V gene TRBV7-9; possibly TRBD1 for D (6 bases). Germline CDR1 SEHNR, CDR2 FQNEAQ (reference sequence). The CDR3 is made up of 16 amino acids. V was cut by 1 base and J by 9 bases, with 19 bases left in between. In nucleotides, the CDR3 is TGTGCCAGCAGCTTAGTAGGCAGGGGAGTTTTCGGGCCCCAGCATTTT. It yields the protein CASSLVGRGVFGPQHF.

J is TRBJ2-3 and V is TRBV29-1; maybe TRBD1 (7 bases). Germline CDR1 is SQVTM and CDR2 is ANQGSEA. There are 14 residues in the CDR3. V was cut by 3 bases and J by 1 base, with 11 bases left in between. This CDR3 is CSVDRGDGTDTQYF. CDR3 nucleotide sequence: TGCAGCGTTGACAGGGGGGATGGCACAGATACGCAGTATTTT.

For this clone: In the same sample, other DNA sequences code for this CDR3. The chain carries TRBV27 and TRBJ2-1; TRBD2 matches at 11 bases. With V trimmed by 6 bases and J by 4 bases, 5 bases remained unmatched. Germline values: CDR1 MNHEY, CDR2 SMNVEV (reference sequence). The CDR3 length is 15 residues. CDR3 in amino acids: CASSPGLAGYNEQFF. In DNA form, the CDR3 reads TGTGCCAGCAGCCCAGGACTAGCGGGTTACAATGAGCAGTTCTTC.

CDR3 in amino acids: CASSSTGATYEQYF. CDR3 bases: TGTGCCAGCAGTTCCACCGGGGCCACCTACGAGCAGTACTTC. J is TRBJ2-7 and V is TRBV28; either TRBD1 or TRBD2 may supply D (5 bases each). This CDR3 is 14 amino acids long. V was trimmed by 4 bases and J by 2 bases, leaving 12 bases between them. Germline CDR1 is MDHEN and CDR2 is SYDVKM.

The V gene is TRBV2, the J gene TRBJ2-7; 13 bases are a match to TRBD2. Germline V lookup: CDR1 SNHLY, CDR2 FYNNEI. V shed 2 bases, J shed 5 bases, and the junction held 9 bases outside the gene matches. CDR3 length: 17 residues. The CDR3 DNA reads TGTGCCAGCAGTGAAACCCAACGGACTAGCGGGAGACACGAGCAGTACTTC. This codes for CASSETQRTSGRHEQYF.

The genes are TRBV27 and TRBJ2-1; TRBD2 matches at 9 bases. The J segment lost 2 bases and the V segment lost 4 bases, leaving 9 bases of the junction unmatched. This CDR3 is built from 17 residues. CDR1 is MNHEY, CDR2 SMNVEV, per germline (reference sequence). The CDR3 loop is CASSSGTSGPTYNEQFF. CDR3 in DNA: TGTGCCAGCAGTTCGGGTACTAGCGGGCCCACCTACAATGAGCAGTTCTTC.

This rearrangement joins TRBV9 to TRBJ2-7; 7 bases map to TRBD2. In germline, CDR1 is SGDLS, CDR2 YYNGEE. The CDR3 sequence is 15 residues long. V shed 0 bases, J shed 2 bases, and the junction held 5 bases outside the gene matches. Here the CDR3 reads CASSVGGAGTYEQYF. The CDR3 DNA is TGTGCCAGCAGCGTAGGAGGAGCGGGAACCTACGAGCAGTACTTC. The entire variable domain, with the rest obtained from reference TRBV9 and TRBJ2-7, is as follows: DSGVTQTPKHLITATGQRVTLRCSPRSGDLSVYWYQQSLDQGLQFLIQYYNGEERAKGNILERFSAQQFPDLHSELNLSSLELGDSALYFCASSVGGAGTYEQYFGPGTRLTVT.

This clone appeared a single time. This rearrangement joins TRBV6-5 to TRBJ2-1; 10 bases are a match to TRBD2. The CDR3 is 14 residues long. The V gene's germline CDR1 is MNHEY and CDR2 SVGAGI. The V gene end was trimmed by 4 bases and the J gene end by 6 bases; junction bases not matched to a gene: 3. The CDR3 loop is CASSLLAGPNEQFF. The CDR3 coding sequence is TGTGCCAGCAGTTTACTAGCGGGACCCAATGAGCAGTTCTTC.

The chain has TRBV28 and TRBJ2-2; either TRBD1 or TRBD2 may supply D (6 bases each). Between the trimmed V and J ends, which lost 7 bases and 2 bases, there was a span of 11 bases. The CDR3 runs 14 residues. CDR1 is MDHEN, CDR2 SYDVKM, per germline. The CDR3 protein is CASKGGGNTGELFF. The CDR3 bases are TGTGCCAGCAAGGGGGGCGGAAACACCGGGGAGCTGTTTTTT.

The chain recombines TRBV13 with TRBJ1-1, with D maybe TRBD1 (5 bases). The CDR3 length is 15 residues. Germline-derived CDR1 and CDR2 are PRHDT and FYEKMQ (reference sequence). V was shortened by 5 bases and J by 4 bases, with 17 bases between the two germline ends. Here the CDR3 reads CASSPSLVRGTEAFF. The DNA for the CDR3 is TGTGCCAGCAGCCCGAGCCTGGTGAGGGGCACTGAAGCTTTCTTT. The complete variable domain, with remaining parts taken from reference TRBV13 and TRBJ1-1, reads AAGVIQSPRHLIKEKRETATLKCYPIPRHDTVYWYQQGPGQDPQFLISFYEKMQSDKGSIPDRFSAQQFSDYHSELNMSSLELGDSALYFCASSPSLVRGTEAFFGQGTRLTVV.

This rearrangement joins TRBV7-8 to TRBJ2-3; the match to TRBD2 covers 8 bases. Germline assignment: CDR1 SGHVS and CDR2 FQNEAQ. Trimming took 4 bases from V and 2 from J; bases not matched to a gene: 8. This CDR3 contains 16 residues. CDR3 loop: CASSYQLAVDTDTQYF. As DNA, the CDR3 is TGTGCCAGCAGCTACCAACTAGCGGTAGACACAGATACGCAGTATTTT. Complete variable domain (other parts from reference TRBV7-8 and TRBJ2-3): GAGVSQSPRYKVAKRGQDVALRCDPISGHVSLFWYQQALGQGPEFLTYFQNEAQLDKSGLPSDRFFAERPEGSVSTLKIQRTQQEDSAVYLCASSYQLAVDTDTQYFGPGTRLTVL.

Points on this clone: In the same sample, other DNA sequences code for this CDR3. The V and J genes are TRBV7-9 and TRBJ2-7, with TRBD2 matching over 7 bases. Germline loops: CDR1 SEHNR, CDR2 FQNEAQ (reference sequence). V dropped 4 bases and J dropped 3; count of bases not matched to a gene: 3. The CDR3 covers 13 residues. The DNA of the CDR3 is TGTGCCAGCAGCTCCCCGGGAGGCTACGAGCAGTACTTC. Translation: CASSSPGGYEQYF.

The chain joins TRBV5-4 to TRBJ2-5; D unresolved. In germline, CDR1 is SGHNT, CDR2 YYREEE (reference sequence). Trimming left V 4 bases short and J 2 bases short, with 9 bases between. CDR3 size: 13 residues. CDR3 DNA sequence: TGTGCCAGCAGCACCGCAGAGCAAGAGACCCAGTACTTC. It specifies CASSTAEQETQYF.

The CDR3 bases are TGTGCCAGCAGTCCCTCGCTAGGGACCTATGGCTACACCTTC. Protein product: CASSPSLGTYGYTF. The chain links TRBV28 to TRBJ1-2; perhaps TRBD1 as D (5 bases). The germline V gene has CDR1 MDHEN and CDR2 SYDVKM. Trimming removed 5 bases at V and 4 bases at J, with 14 bases between. This CDR3 spans 14 amino acids.

This chain connects TRBV28 to TRBJ1-5, with 7 bases that match TRBD1. The junction had 10 bases not matched to a gene; V was cut back by 4 bases and J by 7 bases. Germline V gene data show CDR1 as MDHEN and CDR2 as SYDVKM. The CDR3 contains 15 residues. The CDR3 bases are TGTGCCAGCAGTTCGACGACAGGGTCAGGCCAGCCCCAGCATTTT. It yields the protein CASSSTTGSGQPQHF. The whole variable domain, filled in from reference TRBV28 and TRBJ1-5, reads DVKVTQSSRYLVKRTGEKVFLECVQDMDHENMFWYRQDPGLGLRLIYFSYDVKMKEKGDIPEGYSVSREKKERFSLILESASTNQTSMYLCASSSTTGSGQPQHFGDGTRLSIL.

CDR3 DNA sequence: TGTGCCAGCAGCCGGGACGGAGTGAGTGATGAGCAGTTCTTC. Translated, it gives CASSRDGVSDEQFF. This chain uses TRBV27 with TRBJ2-1; D may match TRBD1 or TRBD2 (5 bases each). Trimming shortened V by 6 bases and J by 8 bases, and 17 bases separated the two germline ends. From germline, CDR1 is MNHEY and CDR2 SMNVEV (reference sequence). The CDR3 is 14 residues long.

This rearrangement joins TRBV19 to TRBJ2-7; the D gene could be TRBD1 or TRBD2 (6 bases each). CDR1 is LNHDA, CDR2 SQIVND, per germline (reference sequence). The V and J ends lost 6 bases and 1 base respectively, with 10 bases between them. CDR3 size: 13 residues. The CDR3 DNA sequence: TGTGCCAGTAGAGGGGGGATATCCTACGAGCAGTACTTC. Residues: CASRGGISYEQYF. Together with reference TRBV19 and TRBJ2-7, the CDR3 gives the full variable domain: DGGITQSPKYLFRKEGQNVTLSCEQNLNHDAMYWYRQDPGQGLRLIYYSQIVNDFQKGDIAEGYSVSREKKESFPLTVTSAQKNPTAFYLCASRGGISYEQYFGPGTRLTVT.

This sequence joins TRBV28 and TRBJ2-2; D is perhaps TRBD2 (6 bases). There are 14 residues in the CDR3. CDR1 MDHEN and CDR2 SYDVKM come from the germline V gene. V dropped 1 base and J dropped 6 bases, with 9 bases sitting between them. The CDR3 sequence: CASSLFAGPGELFF. The CDR3 nucleotides are TGTGCCAGCAGTTTATTCGCGGGACCCGGGGAGCTGTTTTTT.

This chain connects TRBV4-1 to TRBJ2-3, with 7 nucleotides matching TRBD2. In germline, CDR1 is MGHRA, CDR2 YSYEKL. The CDR3 consists of 16 residues. V dropped 1 base and J dropped 4; count of bases not matched to a gene: 8. The CDR3 DNA reads TGCGCCAGCAGCCAAGGGGGAGGGAGGATCCCAGATACGCAGTATTTT. Translating it yields CASSQGGGRIPDTQYF.